Each of the 26 T cell receptor beta chains below was sequenced from the same sample in a study of T cell responses to AZD1222 COVID-19 vaccine. The assay was immunoSEQ multiplex PCR, and TCRdb's table has in-frame clones only and misses some. The table has approximately 130,000 clones, approximately 82% seen once. Sequencing was performed on peripheral blood, taken 28 days after the second AZD1222 dose. Receptor source: an adult who received the AZD1222 COVID-19 vaccine.

In nucleotides, the CDR3 is TGTGCCAGCAGTGTGGGGGAAGGTTCACCCCTCCACTTT. Amino acids: CASSVGEGSPLHF. This chain links TRBV2 with TRBJ1-6, with D perhaps matching TRBD1 (5 bases). This CDR3 has 13 amino acids. Germline V lookup: CDR1 SNHLY, CDR2 FYNNEI. V lost 4 bases and J lost 9, with 10 bases in between.

This chain joins TRBV5-8 and TRBJ1-1, with D uncertain. Germline V gene data show CDR1 as SGHTS and CDR2 as YDEGEE. V lost 4 bases and J lost 0, with 10 bases in between. The CDR3 totals 14 residues. The CDR3 DNA sequence: TGTGCCAGCAGCATACAGATGATGAACACTGAAGCTTTCTTT. It codes for CASSIQMMNTEAFF.

V and J are TRBV5-1 and TRBJ1-4; D remains unclear. The CDR3 extends over 14 amino acids. From germline, CDR1 is SGHRS and CDR2 YFSETQ. V dropped 0 bases and J dropped 0 bases, with 3 bases sitting between them. This chain's CDR3 is CASSLGTTNEKLFF. CDR3 coding DNA: TGCGCCAGCAGCTTGGGAACAACTAATGAAAAACTGTTTTTT.

The chain employs TRBV10-2 and TRBJ1-6; D not resolved. Trimming cost V 3 bases and J 7 bases, with 19 bases left between them. The length of the CDR3 is 17 residues. From germline, CDR1 is WSHSY and CDR2 SAAADI. CDR3 protein: CASSDSYRIGLNSPLHF. In DNA, the CDR3 is TGCGCCAGCAGTGACTCATATCGGATAGGGCTAAATTCACCCCTCCACTTT.

V usage is TRBV5-1 and J usage is TRBJ2-3; TRBD1 is a possible D gene (5 bases). The CDR3 is 15 amino acids. Germline loops: CDR1 SGHRS, CDR2 YFSETQ. Trimming took off 0 bases at V and 10 bases at J, with 18 bases between the two ends. As DNA, the CDR3 is TGCGCCAGCAGCTTGGGGACACTAAAGACCCATCCGCAGTATTTT. Its protein product is CASSLGTLKTHPQYF.

The chain recombines TRBV7-3 with TRBJ2-6; D ambiguous. Germline lookup yields CDR1 SGHTA and CDR2 FQGTGA. Trimming left V 1 base short and J 0 bases short, with 1 base between. The CDR3 totals 14 residues. The CDR3 DNA follows: TGTGCCAGCAGCTTAAACTCTGGGGCCAACGTCCTGACTTTC. Translated: CASSLNSGANVLTF.

The gene calls are TRBV4-1 and TRBJ2-7; 7 positions match TRBD2. V lost 4 bases and J lost 6; bases outside the gene matches: 9. Germline assignment: CDR1 MGHRA and CDR2 YSYEKL. This CDR3 has 14 amino acids. The CDR3 region is CASSLTNLAVEQYF. The CDR3 DNA follows: TGCGCCAGCAGCCTTACAAACCTAGCGGTCGAGCAGTACTTC.

This clone was seen just once. The chain combines TRBV7-2 with TRBJ2-7; D is ambiguous. Trimming took off 1 base at V and 0 bases at J, with 4 bases between the two ends. From germline, CDR1 is SGHTA and CDR2 FQGNSA. CDR3 size: 13 residues. The CDR3 loop is CASSLEVSYEQYF. The CDR3 nucleotides are TGTGCCAGCAGCTTAGAAGTCTCCTACGAGCAGTACTTC.

The V gene is TRBV2, the J gene TRBJ2-5, with TRBD2 matching over 10 bases. The CDR3 contains 15 residues. V gave up 5 bases and J gave up 5 bases; unmatched junction bases: 8. Germline lookup yields CDR1 SNHLY and CDR2 FYNNEI. CDR3 residues: CASSSGLAWEETQYF. The CDR3 nucleotides read TGTGCCAGCAGTTCGGGACTAGCGTGGGAGGAGACCCAGTACTTC.

The chain is built from TRBV19 and TRBJ2-7; D is uncertain. Trimming removed 5 bases from V and 5 bases from J, with 13 bases in between. Germline V lookup: CDR1 LNHDA, CDR2 SQIVND (reference sequence). The CDR3 extends over 13 amino acids. The CDR3 bases are TGTGCCAGTAGTTTCAGACCCCTCGACGAGCAGTACTTC. Residues: CASSFRPLDEQYF.

V usage is TRBV14 and J usage is TRBJ1-2; 11 bases are a match to TRBD1. From germline, CDR1 is SGHDN and CDR2 FVKESK. The CDR3 contains 15 residues. The V gene end was trimmed by 5 bases and the J gene end by 7 bases; junction bases not matched to a gene: 9. In DNA, the CDR3 is TGTGCCAGCAGCGCCCGGACAGGGGGCGCTTTTGGCTACACCTTC. Its translation is CASSARTGGAFGYTF.

This clone was observed a single time. The rearrangement joins TRBV19 to TRBJ1-2, with TRBD1 matching 7 bases. This CDR3 comprises 14 residues. Looked up from germline, CDR1 is LNHDA and CDR2 is SQIVND (reference sequence). V shed 10 bases and J 4 bases; nucleotides not matched to a gene: 12. CDR3 region: CATIQGMSGYGYTF. For the CDR3, the DNA is TGTGCCACCATACAGGGGATGAGTGGCTATGGCTACACCTTC.

The chain is built from TRBV12-3 or TRBV12-4 and TRBJ1-3; a weak D match, TRBD1 (5 bases). The CDR3 loop spans 13 amino acids. Trimming shortened V by 1 base and J by 4 bases, and 5 bases separated the two germline ends. The CDR3 sequence: CASSLGQGNTIYF. The CDR3 coding sequence is TGTGCCAGCAGTTTAGGACAGGGAAACACCATATATTTT.

The chain carries TRBV6-4 and TRBJ1-1; TRBD1 agrees at 9 bases. The CDR3 covers 15 residues. Unmatched junction bases numbered 9, after V lost 7 bases and J lost 3 bases. Germline-derived CDR1 and CDR2 are MRHNA and SNTAGT. The DNA of the CDR3 is TGTGCCAGCAAAATACAGGGGGCGGCGGACACTGAAGCTTTCTTT. Amino acid sequence: CASKIQGAADTEAFF.

J is TRBJ2-1 and V is TRBV11-1, with D unclear. The CDR3 length is 13 residues. Germline loops: CDR1 SGHAT, CDR2 FQDESV (reference sequence). V lost 1 base and J lost 6, with 7 bases in between. The CDR3 here is CASSLDGPNEQFF. The CDR3 DNA is TGTGCCAGCAGCTTAGATGGTCCCAATGAGCAGTTCTTC.

The chain has TRBV5-1 and TRBJ1-2; D unresolved. The germline CDR1 and CDR2 sequences are SGHRS and YFSETQ. The CDR3 extends over 10 amino acids. V lost 5 bases, J lost 9 bases, and 8 bases lay in between. Here the CDR3 DNA reads TGCGCCAGCAGTTCGGGGAGCTACACCTTC. Its translation: CASSSGSYTF.

This clone appeared a single time. V is TRBV25-1 and J is TRBJ1-6, with TRBD1 identical over 9 bases. The V gene's germline CDR1 is MGHDK and CDR2 SYGVNS. CDR3 length: 15 residues. Trimming cost V 2 bases and J 10 bases; bases outside gene matches: 6. The CDR3 DNA reads as TGTGCCAGCAGTGAAGGGGACAGGGAATTCTCACCCCTCCACTTT. Translation: CASSEGDREFSPLHF.

As to this clone: One end of the junction is discordant with germline, which a read error may explain. The V gene is TRBV7-7, the J gene TRBJ2-7; 8 bases line up with TRBD1. CDR1 SSHAT and CDR2 FNYEAQ come from the germline V gene (reference sequence). This CDR3 has 13 amino acids. CDR3 nucleotides: TGTGCTAGCAGTTCTGACAGGGGCTACGAGCAGTACTTC. It yields the protein CASSSDRGYEQYF.

This clone was seen more than once but under ten times. The CDR3 DNA reads as TGTGCCAGCAGCTCCCCACGGACAGGGAAAGCTTTCTTT. Translation gives CASSSPRTGKAFF. The V and J genes are TRBV7-2 and TRBJ1-1, with 8 bases identical to TRBD1. Germline assignment: CDR1 SGHTA and CDR2 FQGNSA. Trimming at V came to 4 bases and at J to 9 bases, leaving 7 bases not matched to a gene. The CDR3 is 13 residues long.

The chain uses TRBV5-8 and TRBJ2-2; D possibly corresponds to TRBD2 (5 bases). The germline gives CDR1 SGHTS, CDR2 YDEGEE. The CDR3 is 15 residues long. With 3 bases removed from V and 4 bases from J, the gap between germline ends came to 13 bases. The CDR3 coding sequence is TGTGCCAGCAGCTACCCGGGGAGAGTCACCGGGGAGCTGTTTTTT. This gives the protein CASSYPGRVTGELFF.

The rearrangement uses TRBV28 and TRBJ1-5, with D possibly being TRBD1 (5 bases). This CDR3 contains 15 residues. The germline V gene has CDR1 MDHEN and CDR2 SYDVKM. V lost 6 bases and J lost 3, with 15 bases in between. DNA for the CDR3: TGTGCCAGCAGGACAGAAACTGGGCTCAATCAGCCCCAGCATTTT. It codes for CASRTETGLNQPQHF.

The gene calls are TRBV19 and TRBJ1-2; D is uncertain. The germline V gene encodes CDR1 LNHDA and CDR2 SQIVND (reference sequence). V was trimmed by 7 bases and J by 4 bases, leaving 10 bases between them. The CDR3 extends over 12 amino acids. CDR3 amino acids: CASKVGSYGYTF. CDR3 DNA sequence: TGTGCCAGTAAAGTGGGCAGCTATGGCTACACCTTC.

The chain uses TRBV9 and TRBJ2-5, with 9 bases identical to TRBD1. The J segment lost 2 bases and the V segment lost 2 bases, leaving 7 bases of the junction unmatched. The CDR3 length is 16 residues. Germline CDR1 reads SGDLS; CDR2 reads YYNGEE. CDR3 sequence (DNA): TGTGCCAGCAGCGTGAGGGGGACAGGGTTTCAAGAGACCCAGTACTTC. This codes for CASSVRGTGFQETQYF.

The chain employs TRBV27 and TRBJ1-5, with unresolved D. V lost 3 bases, J lost 4 bases, and 7 bases lay in between. The CDR3 is made up of 13 amino acids. Germline V lookup: CDR1 MNHEY, CDR2 SMNVEV (reference sequence). This CDR3 reads CASSFMENQPQHF. The DNA for the CDR3 is TGTGCCAGCAGTTTTATGGAGAATCAGCCCCAGCATTTT.

V is TRBV12-3 or TRBV12-4 and J is TRBJ1-3; a possible D gene is TRBD1 (5 bases). The germline V and J ends were trimmed by 4 bases and 9 bases, with 13 bases remaining between them. This CDR3 is 13 amino acids long. The CDR3 region is CASSYGAGGTIYF. The DNA for the CDR3 is TGTGCCAGCAGTTATGGGGCCGGCGGCACCATATATTTT.

In this sample, this clone turned up once. The chain recombines TRBV28 with TRBJ1-5, with 8 nucleotides matching TRBD1. CDR1 is MDHEN and CDR2 is SYDVKM in the germline V gene. This CDR3 spans 19 amino acids. Trimming at V came to 4 bases and at J to 0 bases, leaving 14 bases not matched to a gene. CDR3: CASSSTDRAPGGSNQPQHF. In DNA form, the CDR3 reads TGTGCCAGCAGTTCCACGGACAGGGCCCCCGGGGGTAGCAATCAGCCCCAGCATTTT.